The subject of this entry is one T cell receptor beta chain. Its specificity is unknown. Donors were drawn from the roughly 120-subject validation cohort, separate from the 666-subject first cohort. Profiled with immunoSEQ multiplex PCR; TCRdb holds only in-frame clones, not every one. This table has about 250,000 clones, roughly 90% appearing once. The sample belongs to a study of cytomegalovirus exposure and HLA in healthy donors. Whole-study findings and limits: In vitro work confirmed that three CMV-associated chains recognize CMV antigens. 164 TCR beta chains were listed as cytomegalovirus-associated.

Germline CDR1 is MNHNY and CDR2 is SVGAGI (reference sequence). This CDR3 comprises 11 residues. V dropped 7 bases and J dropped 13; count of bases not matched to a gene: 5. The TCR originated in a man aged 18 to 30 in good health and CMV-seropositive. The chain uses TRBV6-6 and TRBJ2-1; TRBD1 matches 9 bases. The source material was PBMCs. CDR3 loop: CASTRQGEQFF. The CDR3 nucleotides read TGTGCCAGCACCCGACAGGGGGAACAGTTCTTC.